These 32 T cell receptor beta chains came from one sample sequenced in a study of blood T cell repertoires in COVID-19. The assay was immunoSEQ multiplex PCR, and TCRdb's table has in-frame clones only and misses some. The sample shows some 250,000 clones, about nine tenths of them seen only once. What was sequenced was peripheral blood. These receptors originate from a man aged 55-75 years who had recovered from COVID-19.

V usage is TRBV18 and J usage is TRBJ2-3; 12 bases fit TRBD2. The CDR3 is made up of 19 amino acids. V lost 0 bases to trimming and J lost 2 bases; unmatched junction nucleotides: 9. Germline lookup yields CDR1 KGHSH and CDR2 LQKENI. The CDR3 DNA is TGTGCCAGCTCACCACCGGCTAGCGGGGGGGCCCGAGACACAGATACGCAGTATTTT. Its protein product is CASSPPASGGARDTDTQYF.

The chain combines TRBV18 with TRBJ2-7; D unresolved. This CDR3 is built from 16 residues. V was trimmed by 2 bases and J by 7 bases, leaving 21 bases between them. Germline V lookup: CDR1 KGHSH, CDR2 LQKENI. CDR3 in DNA: TGTGCCAGCTCACCAAATGGGCGAGCCCCCAACTGGGAGCAGTACGTC. Amino acid sequence: CASSPNGRAPNWEQYV.

The V gene is TRBV28, the J gene TRBJ2-5; D is uncertain. V dropped 1 base and J dropped 8 bases, with 14 bases sitting between them. Per germline, CDR1 MDHEN and CDR2 SYDVKM. The CDR3 spans 14 residues. Here the CDR3 DNA reads TGTGCCAGCAGTTTATCGGTAGGCGGAGTAACCCAGTACTTC. It specifies CASSLSVGGVTQYF.

The genes are TRBV7-9 and TRBJ2-2, with D possibly being TRBD1 (6 bases). Trimming stripped 4 bases from V and 1 base from J, with 7 bases between. The CDR3 loop spans 14 amino acids. Germline V gene data show CDR1 as SEHNR and CDR2 as FQNEAQ (reference sequence). DNA for the CDR3: TGTGCCAGCAGCTCACAGGGGAACACCGGGGAGCTGTTTTTT. Translated: CASSSQGNTGELFF. The variable domain in full, with the rest retrieved from reference TRBV7-9 and TRBJ2-2, is DTGVSQNPRHKITKRGQNVTFRCDPISEHNRLYWYRQTLGQGPEFLTYFQNEAQLEKSRLLSDRFSAERPKGSFSTLEIQRTEQGDSAMYLCASSSQGNTGELFFGEGSRLTVL.

A single count supports this clone. The chain is built from TRBV3-1 (or the pseudogene TRBV3-2) and TRBJ2-3; D call uncertain. This CDR3 spans 13 amino acids. V was trimmed by 4 bases and J by 2 bases, leaving 7 bases between them. CDR1 and CDR2 (germline): LGHDT, YNNKEL (reference sequence). The CDR3 loop reads CASSPRYTDTQYF. The CDR3 DNA reads TGTGCCAGCAGCCCCCGCTACACAGATACGCAGTATTTT.

This clone was observed a single time. The chain has TRBV3-1 (or the pseudogene TRBV3-2) and TRBJ1-2; the match to TRBD1 covers 7 bases. Germline CDR1 reads LGHDT; CDR2 reads YNNKEL (reference sequence). Losses at the gene ends were 4 bases for V and 10 bases for J; bases not matched to a gene: 12. The CDR3 totals 14 residues. The CDR3 sequence is CASSRYDTGTAYTF. CDR3 nucleotides: TGTGCCAGCAGCCGATACGATACCGGGACAGCCTACACCTTC.

The chain employs TRBV5-1 and TRBJ1-6, with 9 bases that match TRBD1. The CDR3 has 16 amino acids. The V gene end was trimmed by 0 bases and the J gene end by 7 bases; junction bases not matched to a gene: 5. CDR1 and CDR2 from the germline V gene are SGHRS and YFSETQ. CDR3 residues: CASSLEGTGGNSPLHF. The CDR3 DNA reads as TGCGCCAGCAGCTTGGAGGGTACAGGGGGCAATTCACCCCTCCACTTT.

The CDR3 DNA reads TGTGCCAGCAGTCAAGAAGTACTGGCCGGGGAGCTGTTTTTT. It encodes CASSQEVLAGELFF. The chain combines TRBV11-2 with TRBJ2-2; no definite D call. Germline lookup yields CDR1 SGHAT and CDR2 FQNNGV. The CDR3 covers 14 residues. The V end was cut by 6 bases, the J end by 6 bases, with 14 bases between.

This chain joins TRBV14 and TRBJ1-2; D possibly corresponds to TRBD1 (5 bases). Trimming shortened V by 0 bases and J by 5 bases, and 7 bases separated the two germline ends. The CDR3 has 13 amino acids. The germline gives CDR1 SGHDN, CDR2 FVKESK. CDR3 coding DNA: TGTGCCAGCAGCCAAGAACGACAGTATGGCTACACCTTC. Translating gives CASSQERQYGYTF.

The gene calls are TRBV6-5 and TRBJ2-7, with a possible D match to TRBD1 (6 bases). V was cut by 10 bases and J by 9 bases, with 19 bases left in between. The CDR3 runs 12 residues. The germline gives CDR1 MNHEY, CDR2 SVGAGI. Here the CDR3 reads CATRDTDIGQYF. The CDR3 coding sequence is TGTGCCACCCGGGACACCGATATCGGGCAGTACTTC.

This chain uses TRBV5-1 with TRBJ2-1; TRBD2 agrees at 16 bases. Looked up from germline, CDR1 is SGHRS and CDR2 is YFSETQ. The CDR3 is made up of 15 amino acids. Germline trimming cut 3 bases from V and 7 bases from J; bases unmatched to any gene: 1. The CDR3, as DNA: TGCGCCAGCAGCTCGGGACTAGCGGGGGGGAATGAGCAGTTCTTC. Translation gives CASSSGLAGGNEQFF.

This sequence joins TRBV19 and TRBJ2-1; 7 nucleotides line up with TRBD1. CDR1 and CDR2 (germline): LNHDA, SQIVND (reference sequence). The CDR3 has 15 amino acids. V was clipped by 3 bases and J by 8 bases; unmatched bases: 10. Here the CDR3 DNA reads TGTGCCAGTAGTATTAGTACAGGGGTTTGGGATGAGCAGTTCTTC. Its protein is CASSISTGVWDEQFF.

The J gene is TRBJ2-7, the V gene TRBV6-1; D gene unclear. This CDR3 has 11 residues. With 0 bases removed from V and 6 bases from J, the gap between germline ends came to 3 bases. The germline gives CDR1 MNHNS, CDR2 SASEGT. CDR3 DNA: TGTGCCAGCAGTGAAGCGCGCGAGCAGTACGTC. This encodes CASSEAREQYV.

The chain recombines TRBV29-1 with TRBJ2-6, with D possibly matching TRBD2 (5 bases). The CDR3 consists of 15 residues. CDR1 SQVTM and CDR2 ANQGSEA come from the germline V gene. The V and J ends lost 7 bases and 3 bases respectively, with 16 bases between them. CDR3: CSADLSGSGANVLTF. CDR3 DNA: TGCAGCGCTGACCTTTCGGGAAGTGGGGCCAACGTCCTGACTTTC.

This chain joins TRBV5-4 and TRBJ2-7; D is possibly TRBD1 (7 bases). With 1 base removed from V and 1 base from J, the gap between germline ends came to 15 bases. The CDR3 consists of 16 residues. CDR1 and CDR2 from the germline V gene are SGHNT and YYREEE (reference sequence). CDR3 DNA sequence: TGTGCCAGCAGCTTGCCGGGGGACAGTAAGTCCTACGAGCAGTACTTC. Residues: CASSLPGDSKSYEQYF.

The chain joins TRBV14 to TRBJ1-2; no firm D call. Trimming took 6 bases from V and 4 from J, leaving 15 bases between them. CDR1 is SGHDN, CDR2 FVKESK, per germline. This CDR3 is built from 14 residues. This chain's CDR3 is CASSYSPVPYGYTF. CDR3 coding DNA: TGTGCCAGCAGTTACAGCCCAGTACCCTATGGCTACACCTTC.

The CDR3 nucleotides are TGTGCCAGCAGCCCTAGTGGTCCTTGGGCTTTCTTT. Residues: CASSPSGPWAFF. V gene TRBV7-8 combines with J gene TRBJ1-1; D is unresolved. The V gene lost 5 bases and the J gene lost 11 bases, with 15 bases spanning the gap. The CDR3 totals 12 residues. Germline V lookup: CDR1 SGHVS, CDR2 FQNEAQ.

The table lists this clone with a few counts. The chain uses TRBV19 and TRBJ1-4; the match to TRBD1 covers 9 bases. The CDR3 runs 16 residues. J gave up 8 bases and V 3 bases, and 10 bases lay outside the gene matches. Per the germline V gene, CDR1 is LNHDA and CDR2 is SQIVND (reference sequence). CDR3 nucleotides: TGTGCCAGTAGTATCCGTCCCGGGACAGGGAAAGAAAAACTGTTTTTT. It encodes CASSIRPGTGKEKLFF.

A note on this clone: Other DNA sequences from this sample encode an identical CDR3 as well. The CDR3 sequence: CASSVQGGRGPQHF. CDR3 DNA sequence: TGCGCCAGCAGCGTACAGGGGGGGCGGGGGCCCCAGCATTTT. The chain combines TRBV5-1 with TRBJ1-5; 8 bases align to TRBD1. CDR1 is SGHRS and CDR2 is YFSETQ in the germline V gene. The CDR3 is made up of 14 amino acids. With V trimmed by 4 bases and J by 9 bases, 9 bases remained unmatched.

The chain links TRBV5-8 to TRBJ1-2; TRBD1 agrees at 8 bases. Unmatched junction bases numbered 9, after V lost 4 bases and J lost 4 bases. Germline values: CDR1 SGHTS, CDR2 YDEGEE. The CDR3 extends over 15 amino acids. The CDR3 sequence is CASSLTDRVVYGYTF. The CDR3 DNA reads TGTGCCAGCAGCCTTACGGACAGGGTAGTCTATGGCTACACCTTC.

This clone was counted only a few times. The rearrangement joins TRBV14 to TRBJ2-4, with a possible D match to TRBD2 (5 bases). Trimming shortened V by 1 base and J by 1 base, and 14 bases separated the two germline ends. There are 17 residues in the CDR3. The V gene's germline CDR1 is SGHDN and CDR2 FVKESK. The CDR3 spells CASSQGTPTGAKNIQYF. The CDR3 DNA follows: TGTGCCAGCAGCCAAGGGACTCCTACTGGGGCCAAAAACATTCAGTACTTC.

CDR3: CASRDRVGTGELFF. The DNA for the CDR3 is TGTGCCAGCAGGGACAGGGTGGGGACCGGGGAGCTGTTTTTT. This chain uses TRBV6-6 with TRBJ2-2; the match to TRBD1 covers 8 bases. Germline V gene sequence: CDR1 MNHNY, CDR2 SVGAGI (reference sequence). The CDR3 has 14 amino acids. V gave up 6 bases and J gave up 5 bases; unmatched junction bases: 5.

The chain recombines TRBV5-1 with TRBJ2-1, with a weak D call TRBD2 (5 bases). V was clipped by 7 bases and J by 5 bases, with 25 bases between them. The germline V gene has CDR1 SGHRS and CDR2 YFSETQ. This CDR3 is 17 amino acids long. The CDR3, as DNA: TGCGCCAGCTTTAATTCGGTGCGGAGTGGGGAGAACAATGAGCAGTTCTTC. This codes for CASFNSVRSGENNEQFF.

The chain has TRBV11-2 and TRBJ1-3; D is perhaps TRBD1 (6 bases). The germline V gene has CDR1 SGHAT and CDR2 FQNNGV. The CDR3 is made up of 15 amino acids. With 5 bases removed from V and 0 bases from J, the gap between germline ends came to 11 bases. CDR3: CASSQDSSSGNTIYF. The CDR3 nucleotides read TGTGCCAGCAGCCAGGACAGCTCCTCTGGAAACACCATATATTTT.

The chain carries TRBV6-5 and TRBJ1-6, with D perhaps TRBD1 (5 bases). Per the germline V gene, CDR1 is MNHEY and CDR2 is SVGAGI. The V gene lost 6 bases and the J gene lost 8 bases, with 11 bases spanning the gap. There are 13 residues in the CDR3. The CDR3 spells CASRNWGDSPLHF. The CDR3 DNA reads as TGTGCCAGCAGAAACTGGGGGGATTCACCCCTCCACTTT.

The rearrangement links TRBV6-5 to TRBJ1-1; D possibly corresponds to TRBD1 (6 bases). Germline loops: CDR1 MNHEY, CDR2 SVGAGI. V lost 7 bases and J 0 bases, leaving 12 bases between the germline ends. This CDR3 is built from 14 residues. CDR3 protein: CASKEGVMNTEAFF. CDR3 nucleotides: TGTGCCAGCAAAGAGGGGGTAATGAACACTGAAGCTTTCTTT.

This clone was counted once. This rearrangement joins TRBV24-1 to TRBJ2-5; possibly TRBD1 for D (5 bases). V gave up 6 bases and J gave up 0 bases, with 13 bases separating them. Germline loops: CDR1 KGHDR, CDR2 SFDVKD. The CDR3 contains 15 residues. CDR3 protein: CATSFFTGNQETQYF. CDR3 DNA sequence: TGTGCCACCAGTTTTTTTACAGGTAACCAAGAGACCCAGTACTTC.

This clone appeared a few times. The rearrangement uses TRBV2 and TRBJ2-5, with D tentatively TRBD2 (5 bases). V gave up 5 bases and J gave up 4 bases, with 14 bases separating them. Germline CDR1 is SNHLY and CDR2 is FYNNEI. This CDR3 comprises 14 residues. In DNA form, the CDR3 reads TGTGCCAGCAGTCATCGGGGTCCCCGAGAGACCCAGTACTTC. This encodes CASSHRGPRETQYF. The full variable domain, in which reference TRBV2 and TRBJ2-5 provide the parts outside the CDR3, is EPEVTQTPSHQVTQMGQEVILRCVPISNHLYFYWYRQILGQKVEFLVSFYNNEISEKSEIFDDQFSVERPDGSNFTLKIRSTKLEDSAMYFCASSHRGPRETQYFGPGTRLLVL.

The chain recombines TRBV6-4 with TRBJ2-1; 7 nucleotides match TRBD2. V gave up 2 bases and J gave up 7 bases; unmatched junction bases: 5. Germline loops: CDR1 MRHNA, CDR2 SNTAGT. The CDR3 length is 14 residues. The CDR3 sequence: CASSDGLESNEQFF. CDR3 nucleotide sequence: TGTGCCAGCAGTGACGGACTAGAGAGTAATGAGCAGTTCTTC.

This chain links TRBV19 with TRBJ1-1, with TRBD1 matching 7 bases. Germline V gives CDR1 LNHDA, CDR2 SQIVND (reference sequence). The CDR3 is 12 amino acids. With V trimmed by 7 bases and J by 7 bases, 6 bases remained unmatched. The CDR3 spells CASNRGWGEAFF. DNA for the CDR3: TGTGCCAGTAACAGGGGATGGGGTGAAGCTTTCTTT.

This sequence joins TRBV2 and TRBJ2-5; possible D gene TRBD2, 5 bases. Germline CDR1 and CDR2: SNHLY and FYNNEI. V lost 11 bases to trimming and J lost 5 bases, with 9 bases between them. The CDR3 covers 10 residues. CDR3 protein: CAWLAETQYF. CDR3 in DNA: TGTGCCTGGTTAGCGGAGACCCAGTACTTC.

This clone was detected once. This rearrangement joins TRBV10-3 to TRBJ2-3; weak D call: TRBD2 (6 bases). The V gene lost 8 bases and the J gene lost 0 bases, with 21 bases spanning the gap. From germline, CDR1 is ENHRY and CDR2 SYGVKD. The CDR3 is 17 amino acids. The CDR3 sequence is CAIRPGGINPSTDTQYF. CDR3 nucleotide sequence: TGTGCCATCCGCCCCGGGGGTATCAATCCTAGCACAGATACGCAGTATTTT.